The 13 T cell receptor beta chains given below trace back to one sample, sequenced in a study of T cell responses to AZD1222 COVID-19 vaccine. Produced via immunoSEQ multiplex PCR; TCRdb's table is partial and in-frame only. This sample carries more than 150,000 clones, approximately 91% of them seen once, and the ten largest clones take roughly 2%. Material: peripheral blood, obtained 28 days after the second AZD1222 dose. These receptors all stem from an adult who received the AZD1222 COVID-19 vaccine.

CDR3 coding DNA: TGTGCCAGCAGTTTTAATCGGGGGGGCGCCACTGAAGCTTTCTTT. This translates into CASSFNRGGATEAFF. The rearrangement links TRBV27 to TRBJ1-1, with D possibly TRBD1 on 6 matching bases. The CDR3 is made up of 15 amino acids. CDR1 is MNHEY and CDR2 is SMNVEV in the germline V gene (reference sequence). The V and J ends lost 3 bases and 4 bases respectively, with 15 bases between them.

The rearrangement joins TRBV5-1 to TRBJ2-7; D may be TRBD1 or TRBD2 (5 bases each). Trimming shortened V by 4 bases and J by 1 base, and 9 bases separated the two germline ends. This CDR3 contains 13 residues. Germline-derived CDR1 and CDR2 are SGHRS and YFSETQ. The CDR3 DNA reads as TGCGCCAGCAGCACCGGGACGTCCTACGAGCAGTACTTC. Amino acids: CASSTGTSYEQYF.

V is TRBV7-8 and J is TRBJ2-2; tentatively, D is TRBD2 (5 bases). Looked up from germline, CDR1 is SGHVS and CDR2 is FQNEAQ. CDR3 length: 13 amino acids. V lost 6 bases and J 5 bases, leaving 10 bases between the germline ends. CDR3: CASSMSGTGELFF. The CDR3 nucleotides read TGTGCCAGCAGTATGAGCGGAACCGGGGAGCTGTTTTTT.

V is TRBV6-1 and J is TRBJ1-2, with D possibly being TRBD1 (5 bases). Germline loops: CDR1 MNHNS, CDR2 SASEGT. V lost 1 base, J lost 3 bases, and 15 bases lay in between. This CDR3 spans 16 amino acids. The CDR3 sequence: CASSEGGATNYYGYTF. The CDR3 bases are TGTGCCAGCAGTGAAGGAGGGGCAACGAATTACTATGGCTACACCTTC.

The chain couples TRBV28 to TRBJ2-5; 7 bases are shared with TRBD1. Germline CDR1 reads MDHEN; CDR2 reads SYDVKM. The length of the CDR3 is 18 residues. The junction had 17 bases not matched to a gene; V was cut back by 5 bases and J by 2 bases. The CDR3, as DNA: TGTGCCAGCAGTGAACAGGGGCCGTGGTTACCATTACAAGAGACCCAGTACTTC. Translated: CASSEQGPWLPLQETQYF. Full variable domain (remainder filled in from reference TRBV28 and TRBJ2-5): DVKVTQSSRYLVKRTGEKVFLECVQDMDHENMFWYRQDPGLGLRLIYFSYDVKMKEKGDIPEGYSVSREKKERFSLILESASTNQTSMYLCASSEQGPWLPLQETQYFGPGTRLLVL.

The rearrangement links TRBV2 to TRBJ2-5; TRBD2 aligns across 11 bases. CDR1 SNHLY and CDR2 FYNNEI come from the germline V gene. The CDR3 contains 16 residues. J gave up 4 bases and V 4 bases, and 8 bases lay outside the gene matches. This CDR3 reads CASSVPSGRTGETQYF. The CDR3 coding sequence is TGTGCCAGCAGTGTTCCTAGCGGGAGGACGGGAGAGACCCAGTACTTC.

This rearrangement joins TRBV12-3 or TRBV12-4 to TRBJ1-5; D is unresolved. This CDR3 contains 13 residues. V was shortened by 6 bases and J by 6 bases, with 12 bases between the two germline ends. CDR3 sequence reads: CASRLGGSQPQHF. CDR3 bases: TGTGCCAGCAGGTTGGGCGGGAGTCAGCCCCAGCATTTT.

The chain recombines TRBV20-1 with TRBJ2-7, with 12 bases lining up with TRBD1. Looked up from germline, CDR1 is DFQATT and CDR2 is SNEGSKA (reference sequence). The CDR3 extends over 15 amino acids. Trimming removed 3 bases from V and 2 bases from J; junction bases left unmatched: 5. The CDR3 reads CSASDGTGGPYEQYF. The CDR3 region has the DNA TGCAGTGCTAGTGATGGGACAGGGGGCCCCTACGAGCAGTACTTC.

The chain carries TRBV7-9 and TRBJ2-7; TRBD2 might be the D (7 bases). V was trimmed by 1 base and J by 5 bases, leaving 15 bases between them. Germline-derived CDR1 and CDR2 are SEHNR and FQNEAQ (reference sequence). The CDR3 has 15 amino acids. CDR3 residues: CASSLEPGEGNEQYF. The CDR3 region has the DNA TGTGCCAGCAGCTTAGAGCCAGGGGAGGGGAACGAGCAGTACTTC.

This clone has just one count. The gene calls are TRBV7-9 and TRBJ1-2; tentative D call: TRBD1 (5 bases). With 0 bases removed from V and 4 bases from J, the gap between germline ends came to 15 bases. This CDR3 contains 16 residues. Germline CDR1 SEHNR, CDR2 FQNEAQ (reference sequence). The CDR3 DNA reads TGTGCCAGCAGCTTAGCGGGTAGGGGCGCGGTCTATGGCTACACCTTC. Its translation: CASSLAGRGAVYGYTF. Supplemented by reference TRBV7-9 and TRBJ1-2, the full variable domain reads DTGVSQNPRHKITKRGQNVTFRCDPISEHNRLYWYRQTLGQGPEFLTYFQNEAQLEKSRLLSDRFSAERPKGSFSTLEIQRTEQGDSAMYLCASSLAGRGAVYGYTFGSGTRLTVV.

This sequence joins TRBV10-1 and TRBJ1-5; D may be TRBD1 (6 bases). V was pared by 0 bases and J by 2 bases, with 14 bases between. The CDR3 has 17 residues. Germline lookup yields CDR1 WNHNN and CDR2 SYGVQD (reference sequence). The CDR3 DNA reads TGCGCCAGCAGTGAGTCTGGGGGGCTTGTGGGCAATCAGCCCCAGCATTTT. This codes for CASSESGGLVGNQPQHF.

The CDR3 coding sequence is TGTGCCAGCAGCGCCCGACCCGATGAAAAACTGTTTTTT. Protein: CASSARPDEKLFF. The J gene is TRBJ1-4, the V gene TRBV9; D remains ambiguous. The germline V gene has CDR1 SGDLS and CDR2 YYNGEE. This CDR3 contains 13 residues. The V end was cut by 3 bases, the J end by 6 bases, with 9 bases between. Together with reference TRBV9 and TRBJ1-4, the CDR3 gives the full variable domain: DSGVTQTPKHLITATGQRVTLRCSPRSGDLSVYWYQQSLDQGLQFLIQYYNGEERAKGNILERFSAQQFPDLHSELNLSSLELGDSALYFCASSARPDEKLFFGSGTQLSVL.

The chain combines TRBV7-9 with TRBJ1-4, with 9 bases that match TRBD1. The CDR3 extends over 17 amino acids. The trim removed 4 bases at V and 0 bases at J, leaving 6 bases unmatched. CDR1 and CDR2 (germline): SEHNR, FQNEAQ (reference sequence). CDR3 bases: TGTGCCAGCAGCTCAGGGGACAGGGCGACAACTAATGAAAAACTGTTTTTT. Its translation: CASSSGDRATTNEKLFF.